This TCR beta chain was retrieved from a study of shared clonotypes between healthy human individuals. Overall study context: Each donor's CD8 memory used one plate, CD8 naive two, each CD4 subset three.

To note about this clone: What it binds is not known.

Study-level points and caveats: Clonotypes not shared had lower generation probabilities than those common to all four donors.

Sequencing was at deep level. Clones were read by immunoSEQ multiplex PCR, and TCRdb kept only the in-frame ones, dropping some. This sample carries approximately 600,000 clones, approximately 96% of them seen once, and the ten largest clones take 0.11%. Cells designated naive CD8 were CD45RO-negative and were positively selected for CCR7, with terminally differentiated effector memory CD45RA+ cells excluded. Caucasian adults residing in Nashville, Tennessee made up all the donors. The germline V and J ends were trimmed by 5 bases and 0 bases, with 14 bases remaining between them. The length of the CDR3 is 15 residues. CDR1 and CDR2 from the germline V gene are MGHRA and YSYEKL.

The genes are TRBV4-1 and TRBJ2-7; D is perhaps TRBD1 or TRBD2 (5 bases each). The clonotype was recovered from a woman in her twenties or thirties in good health. The sample was naive CD8+ T cells sorted from blood. The CDR3 nucleotides read TGCGCCAGCAGCATGAGGGGCGGCGGCTCCTACGAGCAGTACTTC. Protein sequence: CASSMRGGGSYEQYF.